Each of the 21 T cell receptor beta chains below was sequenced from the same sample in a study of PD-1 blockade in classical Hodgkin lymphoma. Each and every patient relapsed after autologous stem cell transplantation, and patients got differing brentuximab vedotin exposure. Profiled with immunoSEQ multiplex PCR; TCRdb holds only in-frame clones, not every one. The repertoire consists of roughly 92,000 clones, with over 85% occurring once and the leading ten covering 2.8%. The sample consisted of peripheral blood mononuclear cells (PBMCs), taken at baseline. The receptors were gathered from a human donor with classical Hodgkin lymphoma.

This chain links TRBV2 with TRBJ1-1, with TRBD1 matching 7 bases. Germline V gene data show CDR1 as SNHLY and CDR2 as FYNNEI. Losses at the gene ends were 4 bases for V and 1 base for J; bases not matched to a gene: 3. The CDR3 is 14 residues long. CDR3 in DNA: TGTGCCAGCAGTGCGGGGACAGAGAACACTGAAGCTTTCTTT. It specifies CASSAGTENTEAFF.

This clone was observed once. Written as DNA, the CDR3 is TGTGCCAGCAGGCAAGTCGTAGGAGGCAATCAGCCCCAGCATTTT. Amino acid sequence: CASRQVVGGNQPQHF. This chain joins TRBV6-7 and TRBJ1-5; D unclear. TRBV6-7 is reported as an ORF; its role is uncertain. With 6 bases removed from V and 2 bases from J, the gap between germline ends came to 14 bases. The CDR3 extends over 15 amino acids.

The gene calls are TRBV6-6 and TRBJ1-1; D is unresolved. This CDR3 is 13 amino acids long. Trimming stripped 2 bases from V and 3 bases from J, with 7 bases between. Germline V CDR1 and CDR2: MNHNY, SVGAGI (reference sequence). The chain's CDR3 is CASSYAVDTEAFF. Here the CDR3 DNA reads TGTGCCAGCAGTTACGCTGTGGACACTGAAGCTTTCTTT.

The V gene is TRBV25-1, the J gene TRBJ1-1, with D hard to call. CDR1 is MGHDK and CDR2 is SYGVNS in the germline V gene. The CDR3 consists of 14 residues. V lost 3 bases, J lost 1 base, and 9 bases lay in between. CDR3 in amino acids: CASSEGRPNTEAFF. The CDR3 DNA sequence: TGTGCCAGCAGTGAGGGCAGACCGAACACTGAAGCTTTCTTT.

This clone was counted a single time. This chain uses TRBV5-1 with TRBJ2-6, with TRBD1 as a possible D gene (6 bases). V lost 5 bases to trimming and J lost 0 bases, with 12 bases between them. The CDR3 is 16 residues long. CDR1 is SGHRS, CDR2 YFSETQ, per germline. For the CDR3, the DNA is TGCGCCAGCAGGCGTACAGGGAGCTCTGGGGCCAACGTCCTGACTTTC. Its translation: CASRRTGSSGANVLTF. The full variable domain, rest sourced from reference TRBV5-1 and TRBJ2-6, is KAGVTQTPRYLIKTRGQQVTLSCSPISGHRSVSWYQQTPGQGLQFLFEYFSETQRNKGNFPGRFSGRQFSNSRSEMNVSTLELGDSALYLCASRRTGSSGANVLTFGAGSRLTVL.

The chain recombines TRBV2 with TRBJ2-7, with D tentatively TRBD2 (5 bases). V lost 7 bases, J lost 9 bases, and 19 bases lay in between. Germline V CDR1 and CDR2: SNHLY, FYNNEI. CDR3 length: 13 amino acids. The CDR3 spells CASTDDYPMVQYF. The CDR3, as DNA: TGTGCCAGCACCGACGACTACCCCATGGTGCAGTACTTC.

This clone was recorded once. CDR3 amino acids: CASSPGETNEKLFF. The CDR3 DNA is TGTGCCAGCAGTCCTGGGGAGACTAATGAAAAACTGTTTTTT. The chain carries TRBV28 and TRBJ1-4; D is uncertain. This CDR3 comprises 14 residues. From germline, CDR1 is MDHEN and CDR2 SYDVKM. Deletions cut 5 bases from V and 2 bases from J, with 9 bases between. Complete variable domain (other parts from reference TRBV28 and TRBJ1-4): DVKVTQSSRYLVKRTGEKVFLECVQDMDHENMFWYRQDPGLGLRLIYFSYDVKMKEKGDIPEGYSVSREKKERFSLILESASTNQTSMYLCASSPGETNEKLFFGSGTQLSVL.

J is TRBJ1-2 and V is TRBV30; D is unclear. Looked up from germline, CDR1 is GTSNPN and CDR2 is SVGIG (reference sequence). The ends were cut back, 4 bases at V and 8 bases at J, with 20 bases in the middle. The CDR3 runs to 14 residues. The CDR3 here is CAWTSTGSGWGYTF. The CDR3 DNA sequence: TGTGCCTGGACCAGTACGGGGAGTGGGTGGGGCTACACCTTC.

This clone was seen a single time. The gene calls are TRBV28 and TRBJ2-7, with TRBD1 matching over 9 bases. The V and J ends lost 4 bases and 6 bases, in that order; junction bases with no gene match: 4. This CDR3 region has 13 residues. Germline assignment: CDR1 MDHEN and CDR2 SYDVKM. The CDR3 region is CASSSGQGIEQYF. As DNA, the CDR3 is TGTGCCAGCAGTTCGGGACAGGGAATCGAGCAGTACTTC.

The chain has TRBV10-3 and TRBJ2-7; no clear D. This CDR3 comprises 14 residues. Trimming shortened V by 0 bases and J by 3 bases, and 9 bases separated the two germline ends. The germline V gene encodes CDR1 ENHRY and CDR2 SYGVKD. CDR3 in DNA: TGTGCCATCAGTGAGTCGTCTGGGAACTACGAGCAGTACTTC. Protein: CAISESSGNYEQYF.

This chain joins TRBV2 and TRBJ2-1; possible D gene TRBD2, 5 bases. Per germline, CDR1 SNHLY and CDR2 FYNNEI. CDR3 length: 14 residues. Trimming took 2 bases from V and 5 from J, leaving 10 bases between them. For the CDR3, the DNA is TGTGCCAGCAGTGAACCTGGCGGGCACAATGAGCAGTTCTTC. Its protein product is CASSEPGGHNEQFF.

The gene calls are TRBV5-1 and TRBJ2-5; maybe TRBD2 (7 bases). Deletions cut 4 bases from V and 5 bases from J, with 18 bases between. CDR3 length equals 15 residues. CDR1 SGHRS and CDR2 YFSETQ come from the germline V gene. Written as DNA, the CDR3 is TGCGCCAGCAGCGCCCGGGGGGCTCTCGGTGAGACCCAGTACTTC. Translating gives CASSARGALGETQYF. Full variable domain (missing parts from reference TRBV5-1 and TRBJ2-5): KAGVTQTPRYLIKTRGQQVTLSCSPISGHRSVSWYQQTPGQGLQFLFEYFSETQRNKGNFPGRFSGRQFSNSRSEMNVSTLELGDSALYLCASSARGALGETQYFGPGTRLLVL.

Written as DNA, the CDR3 is TGTGCCAGCAGCTCCGGGACTAGCCGCTACAATGAGCAGTTCTTC. Translation: CASSSGTSRYNEQFF. This chain uses TRBV11-2 with TRBJ2-1; 9 nucleotides match TRBD2. Germline CDR1 reads SGHAT; CDR2 reads FQNNGV. V shed 4 bases and J 3 bases; nucleotides not matched to a gene: 4. The CDR3 is 15 residues long.

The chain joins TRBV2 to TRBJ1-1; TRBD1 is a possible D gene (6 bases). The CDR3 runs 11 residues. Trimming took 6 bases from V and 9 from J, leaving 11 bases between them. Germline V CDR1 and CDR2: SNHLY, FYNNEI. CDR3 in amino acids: CASREGEQAFF. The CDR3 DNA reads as TGTGCCAGCAGAGAGGGGGAACAAGCTTTCTTT.

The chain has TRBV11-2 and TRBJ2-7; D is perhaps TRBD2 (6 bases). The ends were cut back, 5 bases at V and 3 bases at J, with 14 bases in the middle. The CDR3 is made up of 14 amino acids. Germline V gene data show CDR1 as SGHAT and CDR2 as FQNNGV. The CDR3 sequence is CASSLQRVDYEQYF. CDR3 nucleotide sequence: TGTGCCAGCAGCCTGCAGCGGGTGGACTACGAGCAGTACTTC.

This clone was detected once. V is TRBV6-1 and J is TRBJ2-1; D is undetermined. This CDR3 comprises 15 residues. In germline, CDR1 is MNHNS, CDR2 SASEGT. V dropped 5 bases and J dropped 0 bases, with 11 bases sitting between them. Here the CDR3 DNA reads TGTGCCAGCAGTAGGAACCTCCCCTCCTACAATGAGCAGTTCTTC. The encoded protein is CASSRNLPSYNEQFF.

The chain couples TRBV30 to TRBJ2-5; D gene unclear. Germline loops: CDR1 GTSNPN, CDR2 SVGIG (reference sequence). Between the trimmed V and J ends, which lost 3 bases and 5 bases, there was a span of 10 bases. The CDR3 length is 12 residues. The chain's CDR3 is CAWRGWGETQYF. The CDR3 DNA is TGTGCCTGGAGGGGGTGGGGTGAGACCCAGTACTTC. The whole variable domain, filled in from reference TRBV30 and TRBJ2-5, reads SQTIHQWPATLVQPVGSPLSLECTVEGTSNPNLYWYRQAAGRGLQLLFYSVGIGQISSEVPQNLSASRPQDRQFILSSKKLLLSDSGFYLCAWRGWGETQYFGPGTRLLVL.

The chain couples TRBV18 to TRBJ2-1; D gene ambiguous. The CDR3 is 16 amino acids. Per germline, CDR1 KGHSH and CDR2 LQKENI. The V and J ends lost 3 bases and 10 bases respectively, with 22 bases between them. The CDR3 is CASSPPPTRTVSEQFF. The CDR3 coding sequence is TGTGCCAGCTCACCCCCCCCAACCCGAACCGTTAGCGAGCAGTTCTTC.

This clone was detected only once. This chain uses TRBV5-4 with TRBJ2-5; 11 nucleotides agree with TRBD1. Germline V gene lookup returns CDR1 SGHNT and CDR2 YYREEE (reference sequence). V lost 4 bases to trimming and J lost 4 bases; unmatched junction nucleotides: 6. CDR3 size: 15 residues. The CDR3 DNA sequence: TGTGCCAGCAGCCCGCCGGGACAGGGGGGAGAGACCCAGTACTTC. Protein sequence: CASSPPGQGGETQYF.

The CDR3: CASSSPSYEQYF. CDR3 nucleotide sequence: TGTGCCAGCAGTAGCCCGTCCTACGAGCAGTACTTC. This chain connects TRBV2 to TRBJ2-7, with D unclear. The length of the CDR3 is 12 residues. Trimming removed 5 bases at V and 1 base at J, with 6 bases between. In germline, CDR1 is SNHLY, CDR2 FYNNEI. The whole variable domain, remainder taken from reference TRBV2 and TRBJ2-7, is EPEVTQTPSHQVTQMGQEVILRCVPISNHLYFYWYRQILGQKVEFLVSFYNNEISEKSEIFDDQFSVERPDGSNFTLKIRSTKLEDSAMYFCASSSPSYEQYFGPGTRLTVT.

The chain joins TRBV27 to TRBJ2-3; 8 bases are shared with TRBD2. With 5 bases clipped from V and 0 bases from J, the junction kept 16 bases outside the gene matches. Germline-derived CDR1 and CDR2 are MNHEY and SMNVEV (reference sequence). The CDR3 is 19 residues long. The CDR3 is CASSPSPPASGLSTDTQYF. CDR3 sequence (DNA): TGTGCCAGCAGTCCATCACCCCCGGCTAGCGGGTTAAGCACAGATACGCAGTATTTT.